Listed below are T cell receptor beta chains from one sample, sequenced in a study of blood T cell repertoires in COVID-19. Profiled with immunoSEQ multiplex PCR; TCRdb holds only in-frame clones, not every one. In the table there are about 59,000 clones, about 70% of which are singletons. Sequencing used peripheral blood. All receptors come from a woman in her seventies with acute or convalescent COVID-19. CDR3s include the opening cysteine and the closing phenylalanine or tryptophan. Fields, in order: J gene, clone size, D gene, V gene, CDR3 protein, CDR3 DNA. The D gene is left open where the match is weak. Clone size is shown for a subset of rows, as once, few, many or a class of expanded clone.

TRBJ1-6	.	TRBD1	TRBV14	CASSQDRSGGYNSPLHF	TGTGCCAGCAGCCAAGATCGGTCAGGGGGCTATAATTCACCCCTCCACTTT
TRBJ1-1	.	TRBD1	TRBV7-2	CASSPQGWAEAFF	TGTGCCAGCAGCCCACAGGGGTGGGCTGAAGCTTTCTTT
TRBJ1-4	.	.	TRBV27	CASSMAGRGEKLFF	TGTGCCAGCAGTATGGCGGGGAGGGGGGAAAAACTGTTTTTT
TRBJ2-7	.	.	TRBV5-1	CASSPNRVDYEQYF	TGCGCCAGCAGCCCTAACAGGGTCGACTACGAGCAGTACTTC
TRBJ1-4	.	.	TRBV4-1	CASSLGRSGTFNEKLFF	TGCGCCAGCAGCCTTGGCCGCTCCGGGACTTTTAATGAAAAACTGTTTTTT
TRBJ1-6	.	.	TRBV7-9	CASSPGGGLSPLHF	TGTGCCAGCAGCCCCGGGGGGGGGCTTTCGCCCCTCCACTTT
TRBJ1-2	.	TRBD1	TRBV5-6	CASSLGLRQGAYGYTF	TGTGCCAGCAGCTTGGGGCTCCGACAGGGGGCTTATGGCTACACCTTC
TRBJ2-3	.	.	TRBV7-2	CASSLEHTDTQYF	TGTGCCAGCAGCTTAGAACACACAGATACGCAGTATTTT
TRBJ1-5	.	.	TRBV30	CAWSHSGTSGWPQHF	TGTGCCTGGAGTCACTCGGGGACTAGCGGCTGGCCCCAGCATTTT
TRBJ1-2	.	.	TRBV7-9	CASSLGGGAYGYTF	TGTGCCAGCAGCTTAGGTGGGGGCGCTTATGGCTACACCTTC
TRBJ2-1	.	TRBD1	TRBV19	CASSRRQGARNEQFF	TGTGCCAGCTCCCGCAGGCAGGGGGCTCGGAATGAGCAGTTCTTC
TRBJ2-2	.	TRBD1	TRBV3-1/TRBV3-2	CASSQGQGALKGELFF	TGTGCCAGCAGCCAGGGACAGGGGGCGCTTAAGGGGGAGCTGTTTTTT
TRBJ1-2	.	.	TRBV2	CASSEMDSAFYGYTF	TGTGCCAGCAGTGAAATGGACAGCGCATTCTATGGCTACACCTTC
TRBJ1-3	.	.	TRBV4-1	CASSLDISGNTIYF	TGCGCCAGCAGCCTCGACATTTCCGGAAACACCATATATTTT
TRBJ1-4	.	TRBD1	TRBV5-4	CASSPRTDRGREKLFF	TGTGCCAGCAGCCCGAGAACCGACAGGGGACGCGAAAAACTGTTTTTT
TRBJ2-1	.	TRBD1	TRBV6-6	CASSLTGGLQSEQFF	TGTGCCAGCAGTCTGACAGGGGGCCTACAGAGTGAGCAGTTCTTC
TRBJ1-5	many	.	TRBV6-1	CASSEGRTFNQPQHF	TGTGCCAGCAGTGAGGGGAGGACTTTCAATCAGCCCCAGCATTTT
TRBJ1-2	.	TRBD1	TRBV6-2/TRBV6-3	CASSTTTGGGYGYTF	TGTGCCAGCAGTACCACCACAGGGGGCGGCTATGGCTACACCTTC
TRBJ2-3	once	.	TRBV11-2	CASRRISGGTDTQYF	TGTGCCAGCAGAAGGATTTCAGGGGGCACAGATACGCAGTATTTT
TRBJ1-2	.	.	TRBV9	CASSVETGPYGYTF	TGTGCCAGCAGCGTAGAAACAGGGCCCTATGGCTACACCTTC
TRBJ1-1	.	TRBD1	TRBV29-1	CSVALPRTGINTEAFF	TGCAGCGTTGCCCTACCTCGGACAGGGATAAACACTGAAGCTTTCTTT
TRBJ1-1	.	.	TRBV9	CASPSEAFF	TGTGCCAGTCCTTCGGAAGCTTTCTTT
TRBJ1-2	.	TRBD1	TRBV18	CASSPGTVYGYTF	TGTGCCAGCTCACCAGGGACAGTCTATGGCTACACCTTC
TRBJ1-2	.	TRBD1	TRBV10-3	CAISRDRANYGYTF	TGTGCCATCAGCCGGGACAGGGCTAACTATGGCTACACCTTC
TRBJ2-7	medium-sized	.	TRBV19	CASSIDGGSSYEQYF	TGTGCCAGTAGTATCGATGGCGGTAGCTCCTACGAGCAGTACTTC
TRBJ1-2	.	.	TRBV30	CAWSVPLNGYTF	TGTGCCTGGAGTGTCCCTCTAAATGGCTACACCTTC
TRBJ2-1	.	.	TRBV19	CASSIDQQGTSYNEQFF	TGTGCCAGTAGTATAGATCAACAGGGAACTTCCTACAATGAGCAGTTCTTC
TRBJ2-1	.	.	TRBV25-1	CASSKAGTYNEQFF	TGTGCCAGCAGCAAAGCGGGTACCTACAATGAGCAGTTCTTC
TRBJ2-3	.	.	TRBV7-9	CASSRGGALWGTDTQYF	TGTGCCAGCTCCCGCGGAGGGGCCCTTTGGGGCACAGATACGCAGTATTTT
TRBJ2-2	.	.	TRBV6-5	CASRPWRGNTGELFF	TGTGCCAGCAGGCCCTGGCGGGGGAACACCGGGGAGCTGTTTTTT
TRBJ2-3	.	TRBD2	TRBV3-1/TRBV3-2	CASSHHPARGTSGTDTQYF	TGTGCCAGCAGCCACCACCCTGCGAGAGGGACTAGCGGCACAGATACGCAGTATTTT
TRBJ2-2	.	.	TRBV9	CASSVVRVSCRAGELFF	TGTGCCAGCAGCGTAGTGAGGGTGTCCTGTCGCGCCGGGGAGCTGTTTTTT
TRBJ2-1	.	.	TRBV7-9	CASSLHNEQFF	TGTGCCAGCAGCCTCCACAATGAGCAGTTCTTC
TRBJ1-1	.	TRBD1	TRBV24-1	CATSDGGTGRSTEAFF	TGTGCCACCAGTGACGGGGGGACAGGGCGGAGCACTGAAGCTTTCTTT
TRBJ1-6	.	TRBD1	TRBV18	CASSPPPGQSEYNSPLHF	TGTGCCAGCTCACCACCGCCGGGACAGAGCGAATATAATTCACCCCTCCACTTT
TRBJ1-3	.	.	TRBV10-3	CAISGGQRGNTIYF	TGTGCCATCAGTGGGGGGCAACGTGGAAACACCATATATTTT
TRBJ1-3	few	.	TRBV27	CASSLIPPREYSGNTIYF	TGTGCCAGCAGTTTGATCCCTCCGAGGGAATACTCTGGAAACACCATATATTTT
TRBJ1-1	.	.	TRBV4-1	CASSQEPRGSTEAFF	TGCGCCAGCAGCCAAGAGCCCCGGGGAAGCACTGAAGCTTTCTTT
TRBJ2-3	.	.	TRBV7-2	CASSVRRADTQYF	TGTGCCAGCAGCGTAAGACGGGCAGATACGCAGTATTTT
TRBJ1-1	.	.	TRBV9	CASSVDGGGAAEAFF	TGTGCCAGCAGCGTAGATGGGGGAGGAGCGGCTGAAGCTTTCTTT
TRBJ2-7	.	TRBD2	TRBV7-9	CASSSGLAGVEEQYF	TGTGCCAGCAGCTCCGGGCTAGCGGGGGTGGAGGAGCAGTACTTC
TRBJ2-1	.	.	TRBV20-1	CSASRGEQFF	TGCAGTGCTTCAAGGGGGGAGCAGTTCTTC
TRBJ1-2	.	TRBD1	TRBV3-1/TRBV3-2	CASSQRVTGDYGYTF	TGTGCCAGCAGCCAACGTGTCACAGGGGACTATGGCTACACCTTC
TRBJ1-1	.	TRBD1	TRBV18	CASSPGDRVQNTEAFF	TGTGCCAGCTCACCGGGGGACAGGGTCCAGAACACTGAAGCTTTCTTT
TRBJ1-5	.	TRBD1	TRBV6-5	CASRQGNQPQHF	TGTGCCAGTAGACAGGGGAATCAGCCCCAGCATTTT
TRBJ1-1	.	TRBD1	TRBV5-5	CASSWDRVEGAFF	TGTGCCAGCAGCTGGGACAGGGTGGAGGGAGCTTTCTTT
TRBJ1-2	.	.	TRBV5-1	CASRPDSQGYGYTF	TGCGCCAGCAGGCCGGACAGCCAAGGGTATGGCTACACCTTC
TRBJ2-7	.	TRBD1	TRBV7-2	CASSKDRGSYEQYF	TGTGCCAGCAGTAAAGACAGGGGGAGCTACGAGCAGTACTTC
TRBJ1-1	.	.	TRBV4-1	CASSQDRGKGEAFF	TGCGCCAGCAGCCAAGACCGAGGGAAGGGTGAAGCTTTCTTT
TRBJ2-7	once	.	TRBV30	CAWSAYRQALKQYF	TGTGCCTGGAGTGCTTATCGACAGGCTTTGAAGCAGTACTTC
TRBJ1-1	.	.	TRBV5-6	CASSLGRERAFF	TGTGCCAGCAGCCTCGGCCGGGAAAGAGCTTTCTTT
TRBJ1-1	.	.	TRBV30	CAWIGQLLNTEAFF	TGTGCCTGGATTGGACAGCTACTCAACACTGAAGCTTTCTTT
TRBJ1-2	.	.	TRBV5-6	CASSDQGILSYTF	TGTGCCAGCAGTGATCAGGGGATCCTATCCTACACCTTC
TRBJ1-2	once	.	TRBV30	CAWKLGRGSTF	TGTGCCTGGAAATTGGGGCGAGGAAGCACCTTC
TRBJ1-5	.	.	TRBV15	CATSGTETYQPQHF	TGTGCCACCAGCGGTACAGAGACCTATCAGCCCCAGCATTTT